This T cell receptor (beta chain) emerged from a study of regulatory T cells in long-lasting Graves disease (dated by TCRdb to the early 2020s). About the full investigation: To count as having persistent Graves' disease, a patient had to have received antithyroid drug treatment for over 5 years with TSH receptor autoantibodies remaining persistently positive. Peripheral blood TCR sequencing and RNA sequencing compared persistent Graves' disease patients with newly diagnosed Graves' disease patients. The study was registered as a clinical trial and conducted in China. A total of roughly 35 samples underwent TCR sequencing: about 13 from persistent and around 20 from newly diagnosed Graves' disease patients. In the clinical cohort, patients with persistent Graves' disease had used antithyroid drugs for an average of about 10.3 years.

Interpreted using the paper, the time point label stands for: persistent/refractory GD, antithyroid drugs over 5 years with positive TRAb. For both TCR sequencing and RNA sequencing, RNA was extracted from PBMCs in TRIzol. The diagnosis of Graves' disease followed American Thyroid Association guidelines. Recruitment of patients was carried out at an endocrinology department in Xi'an, China. From each patient, 7.5 to 9.5 milliliters of peripheral blood was collected into an EDTA anticoagulant tube. PBMCs were isolated by Ficoll Paque Plus density gradient separation without further T cell sorting. An Agilent 2100 Bioanalyzer and agarose gel were used to assess RNA quality, and a NanoDrop 2000 was used to measure RNA concentration. Receptors were amplified or captured by multiplex PCR. The sequencer listed for this sample is Illumina HiSeq 4000. TCR beta libraries were built with iRepertoire HTBI primers and Arm-PCR amplification of CDR3 regions. PCR products were gel purified before sequencing. In the paper's pipeline: Gene usage analysis of CDR3 amino acid clonotypes used the 55 to 80 TRBV and around 13 TRBJ segments found across samples. COPE and FqMerger were used to merge the filtered high-quality paired reads into contigs. Contigs were aligned with BLAST to IMGT TRBV, TRBD and TRBJ reference genes, and CDR3 was defined per IMGT. Any clonotype with a frequency above 0.1% was counted as a highly expanded clone. Repertoire diversity was measured by Shannon entropy, and V-J evenness by the Gini coefficient. Public clonotypes were defined as clonotypes shared by more than one individual. TCRdb applied fastp at Q25 and MiXCR to the public reads, then kept only in-frame beta chains. Records with the same CDR3 protein are collapsed into one entry carrying the most frequent genes and DNA. The V and J calls, along with clone size, are taken from TCRdb and not from the paper's own processing. The sample table lists roughly 300,000 distinct CDR3 sequences, less than 20% of them with a count of one. The ten largest clonotypes hold about 29% of the sample.

The paper's findings and limits, for the study overall: Persistent patients shared more public clonotypes among themselves (2,741) than newly diagnosed patients did (more than 950). Sequencing and analysis were restricted to the TCR beta chain. Compared with newly diagnosed patients, persistent Graves' disease patients had lower TCR Shannon entropy and fewer highly expanded clones, which suggests clonal expansion. Only peripheral blood was studied, because thyroid tissue, the primary lesion, was inaccessible. The authors noted that the small sample size was a limitation that may lower accuracy.

Remarks on this clonotype: Its antigen remains undetermined. No base quality information exists; no much larger clone differs at one position.

The sequencing used peripheral blood mononuclear cells (PBMCs), collected when the disease was refractory, from a patient treated with antithyroid drugs. This sequence originates from a female donor with Graves disease.

The DNA sequence reads TGTGCCAGCCTCTGGCAGAGCTCCTATAATTCACCCCTCCACTTT. Its protein product is CASLWQSSYNSPLHF. The chain is encoded by TRBV7-9 joined to TRBJ1-6, with no confidently assigned D gene. The germline V gene (reference sequence) provides CDR1 SEHNR and CDR2 FQNEAQ. Cut back by 8 bases and 0 bases, the V and J ends lie 11 bases apart. The CDR3 contains 15 residues, cysteine and phenylalanine counted. Only the CDR3 DNA is retained, 45 bases long and in frame from the first base.